These 18 T cell receptor beta chains came from one sample sequenced in a study of T cell repertoires in cytomegalovirus infection. TCRdb re-analysed the reads in MiXCR, keeping a single row per CDR3 protein. The sample yields 300,000 to 400,000 distinct CDR3 sequences, about a sixth seen once. Sequencing used PBMCs. Receptors were obtained from a human donor in good health (CMV status not recorded). Some clones in this sample may be carry-over from other donors' samples.

This clonotype was picked up many times. The chain recombines TRBV6-1 with TRBJ1-5; D is uncertain. The length of the CDR3 is 14 residues. V was shortened by 6 bases and J by 0 bases, with 9 bases between the two germline ends. The V gene's germline CDR1 is MNHNS and CDR2 SASEGT. This chain's CDR3 is CASSLWYSNQPQHF. The CDR3 coding sequence is TGTGCCAGCAGCCTATGGTATAGCAATCAGCCCCAGCATTTT.

J is TRBJ2-1 and V is TRBV7-9; the match to TRBD2 covers 7 bases. In germline, CDR1 is SEHNR, CDR2 FQNEAQ (reference sequence). The CDR3 has 15 amino acids. V shed 6 bases and J 6 bases; nucleotides not matched to a gene: 11. CDR3 DNA: TGTGCCAGCAGAGGGGCGGGAGATGAACGCAATGAGCAGTTCTTC. Encoded protein: CASRGAGDERNEQFF.

This clonotype has ten or more counts. V is TRBV19 and J is TRBJ1-5; D gene unclear. The CDR3 runs 13 residues. From germline, CDR1 is LNHDA and CDR2 SQIVND (reference sequence). V lost 5 bases to trimming and J lost 4 bases, with 9 bases between them. The CDR3 DNA is TGTGCCAGTAGTGTGGAGGGAAATCAGCCCCAGCATTTT. Its protein product is CASSVEGNQPQHF.

CDR3 sequence: CASSLEGQETQYF. The DNA of the CDR3 is TGCGCCAGCAGCTTGGAGGGTCAGGAGACCCAGTACTTC. V usage is TRBV5-1 and J usage is TRBJ2-5; D gene uncertain. This CDR3 is 13 amino acids long. V shed 0 bases and J shed 5 bases, with 8 bases lying between them. In germline, CDR1 is SGHRS, CDR2 YFSETQ.

This clonotype has only one observation. The chain combines TRBV19 with TRBJ1-1; possibly TRBD1 for D (6 bases). V lost 4 bases, J lost 3 bases, and 18 bases lay in between. This CDR3 is 16 amino acids long. CDR1 and CDR2 from the germline V gene are LNHDA and SQIVND (reference sequence). Written as DNA, the CDR3 is TGTGCCAGTAGTACCCTAAGGGGGACACCGTACACTGAAGCTTTCTTT. It yields the protein CASSTLRGTPYTEAFF.

In this sample, this clonotype turned up a few times. The rearrangement links TRBV7-6 to TRBJ2-1, with 13 bases lining up with TRBD2. CDR1 and CDR2 (germline): SGHVS, FNYEAQ. The J segment lost 9 bases and the V segment lost 5 bases, leaving 4 bases of the junction unmatched. This CDR3 is built from 14 residues. The DNA of the CDR3 is TGTGCCAGCAGCCCAGGGACTAGCGGGATTGAGCAGTTCTTC. Residues: CASSPGTSGIEQFF. Full variable domain (outside the CDR3, taken from reference TRBV7-6 and TRBJ2-1): GAGVSQSPRYKVTKRGQDVALRCDPISGHVSLYWYRQALGQGPEFLTYFNYEAQQDKSGLPNDRFSAERPEGSISTLTIQRTEQRDSAMYRCASSPGTSGIEQFFGPGTRLTVL.

The chain employs TRBV9 and TRBJ2-5; D may be TRBD1 (5 bases). Per the germline V gene, CDR1 is SGDLS and CDR2 is YYNGEE. This CDR3 comprises 15 residues. The germline V and J ends were trimmed by 1 base and 1 base, with 11 bases remaining between them. Here the CDR3 reads CASSVLQGIQETQYF. The CDR3 DNA is TGTGCCAGCAGCGTACTGCAGGGCATCCAAGAGACCCAGTACTTC.

The rearrangement uses TRBV6-1 and TRBJ1-2; D is unclear. Germline V gene data show CDR1 as MNHNS and CDR2 as SASEGT. This CDR3 has 16 amino acids. Trimming removed 2 bases at V and 4 bases at J, with 17 bases between. The CDR3 is CASSERSLSVGYGYTF. DNA of the CDR3: TGTGCCAGCAGTGAACGTTCCCTTTCGGTCGGCTATGGCTACACCTTC.

This clonotype showed up many times. The CDR3, as DNA: TGCAGTGCTAGAGGGAACACTGAAGCTTTCTTT. Its translation: CSARGNTEAFF. This chain links TRBV20-1 with TRBJ1-1; D uncertain. CDR3 length equals 11 residues. The germline CDR1 and CDR2 sequences are DFQATT and SNEGSKA (reference sequence). Trimming cost V 1 base and J 1 base, with 1 base left between them.

The gene calls are TRBV7-8 and TRBJ1-4; D not resolved. The CDR3 sequence is 18 residues long. Germline V CDR1 and CDR2: SGHVS, FQNEAQ. V lost 5 bases to trimming and J lost 2 bases, with 21 bases between them. Here the CDR3 DNA reads TGTGCCAGCAGCCCGCTCCTCCCGAGGGTTGGCACTAATGAAAAACTGTTTTTT. This gives the protein CASSPLLPRVGTNEKLFF. The full variable domain, its missing parts supplied by reference TRBV7-8 and TRBJ1-4, is GAGVSQSPRYKVAKRGQDVALRCDPISGHVSLFWYQQALGQGPEFLTYFQNEAQLDKSGLPSDRFFAERPEGSVSTLKIQRTQQEDSAVYLCASSPLLPRVGTNEKLFFGSGTQLSVL.

This clonotype has just a few counts. The rearrangement uses TRBV6-2 or TRBV6-3 and TRBJ1-1; a weak D match, TRBD1 (6 bases). CDR1 is MNHEY, CDR2 SVGEGT, per germline. Deletions cut 6 bases from V and 6 bases from J, with 11 bases between. The CDR3 consists of 12 residues. The DNA for the CDR3 is TGTGCCAGCAGCCGGGGGGGCTCTGAAGCTTTCTTT. The encoded protein is CASSRGGSEAFF.

The rearrangement joins TRBV27 to TRBJ1-1; the D gene is possibly TRBD1 (5 bases). Germline CDR1 MNHEY, CDR2 SMNVEV (reference sequence). Between the trimmed V and J ends, which lost 5 bases and 6 bases, there was a span of 19 bases. The CDR3 covers 15 residues. This chain's CDR3 is CASSPGPSPGAEAFF. CDR3 nucleotide sequence: TGTGCCAGCAGTCCAGGGCCCTCCCCGGGCGCTGAAGCTTTCTTT.

This clonotype was seen only a few times. This chain joins TRBV10-3 and TRBJ2-7; D not resolved. Germline V gives CDR1 ENHRY, CDR2 SYGVKD. Trimming shortened V by 5 bases and J by 2 bases, and 10 bases separated the two germline ends. This CDR3 has 13 residues. CDR3: CAISRQDTYEQYF. In DNA form, the CDR3 reads TGTGCCATCAGTAGACAAGATACCTACGAGCAGTACTTC.

This clonotype has just a few counts. The chain carries TRBV12-3 or TRBV12-4 and TRBJ1-6; D ambiguous. The CDR3 is 12 residues long. V was cut by 7 bases and J by 10 bases, with 11 bases left in between. Written as DNA, the CDR3 is TGTGCCAGCACCCGTGAAAGATCACCCCTCCACTTT. Residues: CASTRERSPLHF.

The rearrangement joins TRBV5-6 to TRBJ2-1; D is possibly TRBD1 (5 bases). Trimming stripped 3 bases from V and 10 bases from J, with 14 bases between. In germline, CDR1 is SGHDT, CDR2 YYEEEE. The CDR3 contains 13 residues. This CDR3 reads CASSSPRVREQFF. CDR3 DNA sequence: TGTGCCAGCAGCTCCCCCAGGGTAAGGGAGCAGTTCTTC.

At least ten counts were recorded for this clonotype. The chain uses TRBV12-3 or TRBV12-4 and TRBJ1-5; TRBD1 matches 8 bases. The CDR3 loop spans 14 amino acids. V was clipped by 4 bases and J by 5 bases; unmatched bases: 4. For the CDR3, the DNA is TGTGCCAGCAGTTGGGACAGGAGGTATCAGCCCCAGCATTTT. The encoded protein is CASSWDRRYQPQHF.

This clonotype was seen a handful of times. This rearrangement joins TRBV4-1 to TRBJ2-1; D unresolved. Trimming left V 0 bases short and J 5 bases short, with 5 bases between. This CDR3 has 13 residues. The V gene's germline CDR1 is MGHRA and CDR2 YSYEKL. The CDR3 here is CASSQDSDNEQFF. Written as DNA, the CDR3 is TGCGCCAGCAGCCAAGATTCCGACAATGAGCAGTTCTTC.

This chain uses TRBV5-4 with TRBJ2-3, with D perhaps being TRBD1 or TRBD2 (5 bases each). The germline gives CDR1 SGHNT, CDR2 YYREEE (reference sequence). The CDR3 is 11 residues long. The V end lost 6 bases, the J end lost 6 bases, and 8 bases lay between the germline ends. The DNA of the CDR3 is TGTGCCAGCAACGGGGCGGATACGCAGTATTTT. Translating it yields CASNGADTQYF.